The 6 T cell receptor beta chains given below trace back to one sample, sequenced in a study of T-cell reconstitution after alpha-beta-depleted transplantation in children. Unique molecular identifiers were built into the TCRbeta library. TCRdb re-called the PCR reads through MiXCR, storing one row per CDR3 protein. The top ten hold roughly 5% of the sample, which has 250,000 or so distinct CDR3 sequences, more than 20% seen once. The sequencing here drew on PBMCs, mostly from graft donor cells, taken 360 days after TCRalphabeta/CD19-depleted stem cell transplant. These receptors were collected from a female patient aged 2-10 years who had a stem cell transplant for congenital amegakaryocytic thrombocytopenia, so the T cells may come from the graft donor.

In its sample, this clonotype was seen a few times. The chain couples TRBV9 to TRBJ2-2, with D tentatively TRBD2 (6 bases). The CDR3 contains 16 residues. V lost 4 bases, J lost 0 bases, and 13 bases lay in between. Germline assignment: CDR1 SGDLS and CDR2 YYNGEE. The CDR3 DNA follows: TGTGCCAGCAGCATCGCTAGCGACGCGAACACCGGGGAGCTGTTTTTT. This sequence encodes CASSIASDANTGELFF.

This clonotype was seen repeatedly, ten times or more. The rearrangement uses TRBV29-1 and TRBJ2-7; TRBD2 agrees at 11 bases. The germline V gene has CDR1 SQVTM and CDR2 ANQGSEA. The CDR3 runs to 13 residues. The J segment lost 3 bases and the V segment lost 6 bases, leaving 4 bases of the junction unmatched. CDR3 sequence: CSVASGRLYEQYF. The CDR3 DNA is TGCAGCGTCGCTAGCGGGAGGCTCTACGAGCAGTACTTC.

This clonotype was seen repeatedly, ten times or more. The V and J genes are TRBV12-3 or TRBV12-4 and TRBJ1-1; D is unresolved. The CDR3 has 11 residues. With 3 bases removed from V and 6 bases from J, the gap between germline ends came to 5 bases. In DNA form, the CDR3 reads TGTGCCAGCAGTTTCGACTCTGAAGCTTTCTTT. Its protein product is CASSFDSEAFF.

This clonotype was seen only a few times. This sequence joins TRBV27 and TRBJ2-3, with D possibly TRBD2 on 5 matching bases. Trimming shortened V by 5 bases and J by 2 bases, and 14 bases separated the two germline ends. The CDR3 contains 15 residues. The germline V gene encodes CDR1 MNHEY and CDR2 SMNVEV (reference sequence). The DNA for the CDR3 is TGTGCCAGCAGTCCTCGATGGCGGGTCACAGATACGCAGTATTTT. Encoded protein: CASSPRWRVTDTQYF.

Only a few counts were recorded for this clonotype. The J gene is TRBJ2-1, the V gene TRBV9; 9 nucleotides line up with TRBD2. The V gene's germline CDR1 is SGDLS and CDR2 YYNGEE. The V segment lost 0 bases and the J segment 3 bases; nucleotides outside the gene matches: 4. The CDR3 runs 16 residues. Here the CDR3 reads CASSVGGRARYNEQFF. The CDR3 DNA follows: TGTGCCAGCAGCGTAGGCGGGAGGGCTCGCTACAATGAGCAGTTCTTC. Together with reference TRBV9 and TRBJ2-1, the CDR3 gives the full variable domain: DSGVTQTPKHLITATGQRVTLRCSPRSGDLSVYWYQQSLDQGLQFLIQYYNGEERAKGNILERFSAQQFPDLHSELNLSSLELGDSALYFCASSVGGRARYNEQFFGPGTRLTVL.

V gene TRBV7-9 combines with J gene TRBJ2-1; the D is unclear. In germline, CDR1 is SEHNR, CDR2 FQNEAQ (reference sequence). This CDR3 spans 16 amino acids. With 0 bases removed from V and 8 bases from J, the gap between germline ends came to 17 bases. This chain's CDR3 is CASSLARPWGGDEQFF. CDR3 coding DNA: TGTGCCAGCAGCTTAGCCCGCCCTTGGGGTGGGGATGAGCAGTTCTTC.